Listed below are T cell receptor beta chains from one sample, sequenced in a study of cytomegalovirus exposure and HLA in healthy donors. TCRdb keeps only in-frame clones here, not all; method: immunoSEQ multiplex PCR. This table has some 140,000 clones, approximately 79% appearing once. Sequencing was carried out using PBMCs. The receptors were gathered from a man aged 18 to 30 in good health and CMV-seropositive. Each CDR3 is given with its conserved first and last residue. The order of the fields is D gene, clone size, J gene, V gene, CDR3 DNA, CDR3 protein. A D gene is named only where the DNA matches it firmly. Part of the rows lack a size; the others show once, few, many or a class for expanded clones.

TRBD1 . TRBJ2-7 TRBV28 TGTGCCAGCAGTCCACAGGGGGCCGGGTCCTACGAGCAGTACTTC CASSPQGAGSYEQYF
TRBD1 . TRBJ1-5 TRBV6-5 TGTGCCAGCAGCGAAGGTGGACAGGGTCAGCCCCAGCATTTT CASSEGGQGQPQHF
. few TRBJ2-2 TRBV6-1 TGTGCCAGCAGTGCCATCGGAGGGAAGAACACCGGGGAGCTGTTTTTT CASSAIGGKNTGELFF
. . TRBJ2-3 TRBV5-1 TGCGCCAGCAGCTTGGGAATAAACCTAAACACAGATACGCAGTATTTT CASSLGINLNTDTQYF
TRBD1 . TRBJ1-4 TRBV29-1 TGCAGCGTTGTCCCGACAGGGGGAACTAATGAAAAACTGTTTTTT CSVVPTGGTNEKLFF
. once TRBJ1-2 TRBV11-1 TGTGCCAGCAGCTTAGACAGCTTCTATGGCTACACCTTC CASSLDSFYGYTF
. . TRBJ1-2 TRBV19 TGTGCCAGTAGCCCGCGGGGCGGTGGCTACACCTTC CASSPRGGGYTF
TRBD1 . TRBJ1-6 TRBV28 TGTGCCAGCAGCCGGACAGGGGCACTCAGCTCCTATAATTCACCCCTCCACTTT CASSRTGALSSYNSPLHF
. . TRBJ1-2 TRBV6-6 TGTGCCAGCACTCCCCCGGGGAGAGACGTAGTGGGCTACACCTTC CASTPPGRDVVGYTF
. . TRBJ2-7 TRBV7-9 TGTGCCAGCAGCTCGGGATCAGCCTACGAGCAGTACTTC CASSSGSAYEQYF
. . TRBJ2-7 TRBV27 TGTGCCAGCAGTCCCCTCACGGGACTCCTCGGCGAGCAGTACTTC CASSPLTGLLGEQYF
. few TRBJ1-3 TRBV6-5 TGTGCCAGTTCACAGGGAAACACCATATATTTT CASSQGNTIYF
. few TRBJ1-2 TRBV13 TGTGCCAGCAGCATACTGGGAGGGGGCTATGGCTACACCTTC CASSILGGGYGYTF
. . TRBJ1-4 TRBV5-1 TGCGCCAGCAGCTTGTATTCTAATGAAAAACTGTTTTTT CASSLYSNEKLFF
. . TRBJ2-2 TRBV7-2 TGTGCCAGCAGCTTAACGCCCAGCACCGGGGAGCTGTTTTTT CASSLTPSTGELFF
. . TRBJ2-1 TRBV7-3 TGTGCCAGCAGCCCGACAGCCAGCTCCTACAATGAGCAGTTCTTC CASSPTASSYNEQFF
. . TRBJ2-7 TRBV20-1 TGCAGTGCTAGTCGTCTCCCCGAGCAGTACTTC CSASRLPEQYF
. . TRBJ2-7 TRBV18 TGTGCCAGCTCACCACTACGGGACTGGCAGCACGCGCAGTACTTC CASSPLRDWQHAQYF
TRBD1 few TRBJ1-1 TRBV10-3 TGTGCCATCAGTGCTCCCGGGACAGGGGAGGACACTGAAGCTTTCTTT CAISAPGTGEDTEAFF
TRBD2 . TRBJ2-1 TRBV28 TGTGCCAGCAGTTTCCTCGGGCTAGCGGGGAGCTCCTACAATGAGCAGTTCTTC CASSFLGLAGSSYNEQFF